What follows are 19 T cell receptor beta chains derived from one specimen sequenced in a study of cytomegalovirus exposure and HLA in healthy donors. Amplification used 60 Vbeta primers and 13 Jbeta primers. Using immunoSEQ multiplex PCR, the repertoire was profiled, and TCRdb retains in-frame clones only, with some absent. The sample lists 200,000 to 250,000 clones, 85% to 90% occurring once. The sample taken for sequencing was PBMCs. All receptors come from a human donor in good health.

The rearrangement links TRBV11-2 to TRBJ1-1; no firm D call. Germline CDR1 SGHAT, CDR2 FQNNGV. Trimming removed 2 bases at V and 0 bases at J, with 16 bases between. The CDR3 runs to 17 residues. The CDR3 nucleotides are TGTGCCAGCAGCTTATTTCCCCCGGGTACCATGAACACTGAAGCTTTCTTT. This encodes CASSLFPPGTMNTEAFF.

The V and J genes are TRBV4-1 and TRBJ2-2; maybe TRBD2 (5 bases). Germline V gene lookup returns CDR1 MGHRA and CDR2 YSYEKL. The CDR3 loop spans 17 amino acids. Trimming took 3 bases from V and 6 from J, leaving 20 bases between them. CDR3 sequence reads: CASSQPRGTLRPGELFF. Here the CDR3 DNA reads TGCGCCAGCAGCCAGCCCCGGGGAACTCTGAGACCCGGGGAGCTGTTTTTT.

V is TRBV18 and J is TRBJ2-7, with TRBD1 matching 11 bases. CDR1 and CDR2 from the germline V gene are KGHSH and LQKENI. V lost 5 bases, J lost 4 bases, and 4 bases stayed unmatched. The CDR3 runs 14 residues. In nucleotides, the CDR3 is TGTGCCAGCTCAGACGGACAGGGGGCATACGAGCAGTACTTC. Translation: CASSDGQGAYEQYF.

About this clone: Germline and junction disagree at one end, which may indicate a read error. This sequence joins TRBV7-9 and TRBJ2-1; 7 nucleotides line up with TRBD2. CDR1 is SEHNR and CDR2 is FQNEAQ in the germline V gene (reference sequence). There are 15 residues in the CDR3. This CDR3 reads CSSSFRLAAYNEQFF. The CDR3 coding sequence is TGTTCCAGCAGCTTTCGACTAGCTGCCTACAATGAGCAGTTCTTC. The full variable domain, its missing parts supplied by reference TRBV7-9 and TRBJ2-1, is DTGVSQNPRHKITKRGQNVTFRCDPISEHNRLYWYRQTLGQGPEFLTYFQNEAQLEKSRLLSDRFSAERPKGSFSTLEIQRTEQGDSAMYLCSSSFRLAAYNEQFFGPGTRLTVL.

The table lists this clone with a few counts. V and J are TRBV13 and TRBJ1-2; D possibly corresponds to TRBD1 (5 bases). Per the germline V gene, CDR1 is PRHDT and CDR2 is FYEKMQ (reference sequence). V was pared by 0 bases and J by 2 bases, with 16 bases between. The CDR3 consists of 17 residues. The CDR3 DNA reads TGTGCCAGCAGCTTAGGGGGGCGGGACGGCCTAAACTATGGCTACACCTTC. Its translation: CASSLGGRDGLNYGYTF.

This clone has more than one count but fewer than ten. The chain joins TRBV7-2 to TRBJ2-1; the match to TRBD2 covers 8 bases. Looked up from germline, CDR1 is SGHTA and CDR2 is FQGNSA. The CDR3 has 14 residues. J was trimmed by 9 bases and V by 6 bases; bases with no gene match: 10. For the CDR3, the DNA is TGTGCCAGCAGTGGACTAGCCTTTACGGGTGAGCAGTTCTTC. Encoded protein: CASSGLAFTGEQFF.

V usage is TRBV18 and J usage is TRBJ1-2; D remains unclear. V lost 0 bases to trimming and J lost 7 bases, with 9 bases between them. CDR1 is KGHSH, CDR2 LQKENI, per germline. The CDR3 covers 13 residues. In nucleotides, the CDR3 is TGTGCCAGCTCACCACCCGGGGATCTTGGCTACACCTTC. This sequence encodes CASSPPGDLGYTF. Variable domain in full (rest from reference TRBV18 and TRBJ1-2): NAGVMQNPRHLVRRRGQEARLRCSPMKGHSHVYWYRQLPEEGLKFMVYLQKENIIDESGMPKERFSAEFPKEGPSILRIQQVVRGDSAAYFCASSPPGDLGYTFGSGTRLTVV.

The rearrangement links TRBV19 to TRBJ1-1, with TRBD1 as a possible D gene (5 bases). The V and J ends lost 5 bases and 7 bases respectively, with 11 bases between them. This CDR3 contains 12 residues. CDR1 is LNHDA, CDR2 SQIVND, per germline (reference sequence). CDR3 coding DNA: TGTGCCAGTAGTCCCAGAGACAGTGAAGCTTTCTTT. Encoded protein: CASSPRDSEAFF.

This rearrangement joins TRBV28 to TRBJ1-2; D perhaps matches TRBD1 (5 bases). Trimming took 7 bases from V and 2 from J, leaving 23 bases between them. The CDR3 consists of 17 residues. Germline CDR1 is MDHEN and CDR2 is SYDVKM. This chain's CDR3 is CASTRSGGSRTNYGYTF. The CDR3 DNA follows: TGTGCCAGCACCCGAAGCGGAGGGTCACGGACAAACTATGGCTACACCTTC.

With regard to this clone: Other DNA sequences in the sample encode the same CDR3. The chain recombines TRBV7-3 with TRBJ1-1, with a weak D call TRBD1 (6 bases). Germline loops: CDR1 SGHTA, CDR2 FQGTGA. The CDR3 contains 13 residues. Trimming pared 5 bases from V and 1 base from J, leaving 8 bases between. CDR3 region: CASSTDRNTEAFF. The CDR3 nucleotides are TGTGCCAGCAGCACGGACAGGAACACTGAAGCTTTCTTT.

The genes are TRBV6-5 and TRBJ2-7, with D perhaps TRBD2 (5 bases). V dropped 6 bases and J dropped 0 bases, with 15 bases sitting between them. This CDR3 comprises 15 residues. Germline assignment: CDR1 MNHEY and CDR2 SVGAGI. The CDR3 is CASSLSQAGSYEQYF. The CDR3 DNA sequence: TGTGCCAGCAGCCTCTCCCAGGCGGGCTCCTACGAGCAGTACTTC.

The CDR3 region is CASSVGKWQGRGYTF. CDR3 coding DNA: TGTGCCAGCAGCGTGGGAAAGTGGCAGGGCAGAGGCTACACCTTC. The chain is built from TRBV7-8 and TRBJ1-2, with a tentative D call TRBD1 (5 bases). The CDR3 is 15 amino acids. Trimming removed 5 bases at V and 8 bases at J, with 21 bases between. Germline V CDR1 and CDR2: SGHVS, FQNEAQ.

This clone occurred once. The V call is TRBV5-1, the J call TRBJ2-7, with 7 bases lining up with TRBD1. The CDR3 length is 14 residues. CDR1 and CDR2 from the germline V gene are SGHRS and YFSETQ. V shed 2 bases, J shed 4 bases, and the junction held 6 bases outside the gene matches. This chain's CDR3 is CASSLLGQYYEQYF. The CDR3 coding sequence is TGCGCCAGCAGCTTACTGGGACAGTATTACGAGCAGTACTTC. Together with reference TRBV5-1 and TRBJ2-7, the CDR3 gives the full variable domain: KAGVTQTPRYLIKTRGQQVTLSCSPISGHRSVSWYQQTPGQGLQFLFEYFSETQRNKGNFPGRFSGRQFSNSRSEMNVSTLELGDSALYLCASSLLGQYYEQYFGPGTRLTVT.

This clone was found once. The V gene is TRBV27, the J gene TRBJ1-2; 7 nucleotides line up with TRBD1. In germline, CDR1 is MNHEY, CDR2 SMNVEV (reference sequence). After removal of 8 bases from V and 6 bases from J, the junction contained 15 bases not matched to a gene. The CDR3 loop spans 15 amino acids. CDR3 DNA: TGTGCCAGCCAAACGGTGAAAGGGGGCGTTGATGGCTACACCTTC. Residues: CASQTVKGGVDGYTF.

DNA for the CDR3: TGTGCCACCAGCAGACCACAGGGGGCGCACGGCTACACCTTC. Protein sequence: CATSRPQGAHGYTF. V is TRBV15 and J is TRBJ1-2; 9 positions agree with TRBD1. Germline CDR1 and CDR2: LNHNV and YYDKDF (reference sequence). The V and J ends lost 2 bases and 8 bases, in that order; junction bases with no gene match: 6. CDR3 length: 14 residues. The full variable domain, rest sourced from reference TRBV15 and TRBJ1-2, is DAMVIQNPRYQVTQFGKPVTLSCSQTLNHNVMYWYQQKSSQAPKLLFHYYDKDFNNEADTPDNFQSRRPNTSFCFLDIRSPGLGDTAMYLCATSRPQGAHGYTFGSGTRLTVV.

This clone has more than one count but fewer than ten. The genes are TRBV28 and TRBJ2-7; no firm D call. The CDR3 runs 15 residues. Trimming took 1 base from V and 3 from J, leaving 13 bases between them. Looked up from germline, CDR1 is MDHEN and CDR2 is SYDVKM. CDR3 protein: CASSLSKELVYEQYF. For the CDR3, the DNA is TGTGCCAGCAGTTTATCCAAGGAGTTAGTCTACGAGCAGTACTTC.

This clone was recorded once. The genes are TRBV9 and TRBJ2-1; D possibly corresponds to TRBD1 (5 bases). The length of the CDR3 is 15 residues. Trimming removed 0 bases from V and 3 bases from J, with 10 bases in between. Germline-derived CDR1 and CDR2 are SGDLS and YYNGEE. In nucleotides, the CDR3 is TGTGCCAGCAGCGTAGGGTCCAGGGACTACAATGAGCAGTTCTTC. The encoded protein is CASSVGSRDYNEQFF.

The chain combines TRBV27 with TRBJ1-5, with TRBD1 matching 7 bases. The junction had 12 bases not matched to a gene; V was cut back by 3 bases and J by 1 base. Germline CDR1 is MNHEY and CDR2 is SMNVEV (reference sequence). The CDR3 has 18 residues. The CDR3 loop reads CASSFQRQGTTSNQPQHF. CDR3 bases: TGTGCCAGCAGTTTCCAGAGACAGGGTACAACGAGCAATCAGCCCCAGCATTTT.

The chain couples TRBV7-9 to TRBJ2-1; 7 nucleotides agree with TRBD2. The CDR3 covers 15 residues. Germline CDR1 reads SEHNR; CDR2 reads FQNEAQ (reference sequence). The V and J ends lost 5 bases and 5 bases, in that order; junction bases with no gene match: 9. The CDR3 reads CASSKAQRGNNEQFF. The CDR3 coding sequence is TGTGCCAGCAGCAAAGCCCAGCGGGGAAACAATGAGCAGTTCTTC.